This entry describes one TCR beta chain. What it binds is unknown. The entry originates in a study of OX40 agonist ivuxolimab in advanced cancers. As for the study in general: The dose-escalation group included hepatocellular carcinoma, melanoma, renal cell carcinoma and head and neck cancer. Cohort: 75% to 90% men, mean age approximately 66, aged about 20 to 79. Of the participants, about 40% had some prior anti-PD-1, anti-PD-L1 or anti-CTLA-4 therapy, which was allowed. Points from the study as a whole: Doses of 0.1 to 3.0 mg/kg were accompanied by clonal expansion of CD4+ and CD8+ blood T cells by week 6.

Sequencing was performed with immunoSEQ multiplex PCR; in TCRdb, only in-frame clones are kept and a portion is missing. The sample holds some 81,000 clones, about nine tenths seen once. This TCR came from an adult with an advanced solid tumor such as melanoma, head and neck, liver or kidney cancer. This specimen was CD4+ or CD8+ T cells sorted from blood, taken in a trial of the OX40 agonist ivuxolimab.

The CDR3 nucleotides read TGCAGCGTGGGAGCGGGAGCTCGAACAGATACGCAGTATTTT. Protein sequence: CSVGAGARTDTQYF. J is TRBJ2-3 and V is TRBV29-1, with TRBD2 matching 8 bases. V lost 6 bases, J lost 3 bases, and 8 bases stayed unmatched. Germline values: CDR1 SQVTM, CDR2 ANQGSEA. This CDR3 is built from 14 residues.